The 21 T cell receptor beta chains listed next were all sequenced from one sample in a study of T cells in Graves' hyperthyroidism and ophthalmopathy. Amplification yielded TCR beta CDR3 regions, with RNA transcripts as the source. First-round RT-PCR targeting the TCR CDR3 was performed with the HTBI primer set. TCRdb called the multiplex PCR reads again in MiXCR, with one record for every CDR3 protein. Altogether 300,000 to 500,000 distinct CDR3 sequences are present, around an eighth being singletons, with the ten largest covering approximately 27%. The sequencing input was blood. Every receptor here comes from a middle-aged man with Graves' ophthalmopathy.

This clonotype was detected many times. The chain links TRBV6-1 to TRBJ2-3; 8 bases align to TRBD2. Per germline, CDR1 MNHNS and CDR2 SASEGT. The CDR3 consists of 16 residues. Trimming removed 6 bases from V and 1 base from J; junction bases left unmatched: 9. The CDR3 DNA reads as TGTGCCAGCAGCCCATTAGCGGGAAGAGGCACAGATACGCAGTATTTT. Its translation: CASSPLAGRGTDTQYF.

This clonotype was observed at least ten times. J is TRBJ2-1 and V is TRBV28, with 8 bases aligning to TRBD1. J gave up 5 bases and V 6 bases, and 15 bases lay outside the gene matches. This CDR3 has 17 amino acids. In germline, CDR1 is MDHEN, CDR2 SYDVKM. This CDR3 reads CASSQGQGGIRDNEQFF. The CDR3 nucleotides read TGTGCCAGCAGCCAAGGACAGGGCGGGATAAGAGACAATGAGCAGTTCTTC. Supplemented by reference TRBV28 and TRBJ2-1, the full variable domain reads DVKVTQSSRYLVKRTGEKVFLECVQDMDHENMFWYRQDPGLGLRLIYFSYDVKMKEKGDIPEGYSVSREKKERFSLILESASTNQTSMYLCASSQGQGGIRDNEQFFGPGTRLTVL.

At least ten counts were recorded for this clonotype. The chain couples TRBV28 to TRBJ2-5, with 8 bases aligning to TRBD1. V gave up 4 bases and J gave up 5 bases; unmatched junction bases: 6. The CDR3 totals 14 residues. Germline CDR1 and CDR2: MDHEN and SYDVKM. The CDR3 coding sequence is TGTGCCAGCAGTTCAAGGACAGGGATGGAGACCCAGTACTTC. Protein sequence: CASSSRTGMETQYF.

This clonotype was picked up a small number of times. The V gene is TRBV3-1, the J gene TRBJ1-1, with D tentatively TRBD1 (5 bases). There are 17 residues in the CDR3. CDR1 and CDR2 (germline): LGHDT, YNNKEL (reference sequence). Trimming removed 1 base from V and 0 bases from J, with 15 bases in between. This CDR3 reads CASSQVAGGGVNTEAFF. CDR3 DNA sequence: TGTGCCAGCAGCCAAGTGGCCGGTGGAGGGGTGAACACTGAAGCTTTCTTT.

The chain recombines TRBV7-9 with TRBJ2-7, with 8 bases lining up with TRBD2. V shed 1 base, J shed 3 bases, and the junction held 5 bases outside the gene matches. Germline CDR1 SEHNR, CDR2 FQNEAQ (reference sequence). CDR3 length equals 15 residues. CDR3 region: CASSLGAGVNYEQYF. In DNA, the CDR3 is TGTGCCAGCAGCTTAGGAGCGGGAGTAAACTACGAGCAGTACTTC.

This clonotype was observed a handful of times. The genes are TRBV11-3 and TRBJ2-5; no definite D call. Per the germline V gene, CDR1 is SGHNT and CDR2 is YENEEA. V was trimmed by 6 bases and J by 0 bases, leaving 8 bases between them. The CDR3 sequence is 13 residues long. CDR3 sequence: CASSPTYQETQYF. CDR3 in DNA: TGTGCCAGCAGTCCGACATACCAAGAGACCCAGTACTTC.

This clonotype was counted ten times or more. V gene TRBV19 combines with J gene TRBJ2-5; either TRBD1 or TRBD2 may supply D (5 bases each). The ends were cut back, 2 bases at V and 2 bases at J, with 12 bases in the middle. Per germline, CDR1 LNHDA and CDR2 SQIVND (reference sequence). The CDR3 sequence is 15 residues long. This CDR3 is CASSIQGARQETQYF. The DNA of the CDR3 is TGTGCCAGTAGTATACAGGGAGCGCGGCAAGAGACCCAGTACTTC.

This chain uses TRBV24-1 with TRBJ2-2; D not certain. This CDR3 is 14 amino acids long. V gave up 4 bases and J gave up 0 bases, with 5 bases separating them. Germline-derived CDR1 and CDR2 are KGHDR and SFDVKD. This CDR3 reads CATSDSPNTGELFF. DNA for the CDR3: TGTGCCACCAGTGACTCTCCGAACACCGGGGAGCTGTTTTTT.

There are a few counts of this clonotype. The gene calls are TRBV6-1 and TRBJ2-7, with unresolved D. Germline-derived CDR1 and CDR2 are MNHNS and SASEGT. Trimming removed 2 bases from V and 1 base from J, with 9 bases in between. The CDR3 is made up of 14 amino acids. In DNA, the CDR3 is TGTGCCAGCAGTGAATTGAGCGAATCCTACGAGCAGTACTTC. Translation gives CASSELSESYEQYF.

The gene calls are TRBV14 and TRBJ2-7; a weak D match, TRBD2 (5 bases). Germline V gene sequence: CDR1 SGHDN, CDR2 FVKESK. The CDR3 loop spans 14 amino acids. Trimming stripped 4 bases from V and 2 bases from J, with 12 bases between. CDR3 protein: CASSPGMLTYEQYF. CDR3 bases: TGTGCCAGCAGCCCCGGGATGCTAACCTACGAGCAGTACTTC.

The sample holds many counts of this clonotype. The CDR3 region is CASSLGTPTYNEQFF. The CDR3 DNA reads as TGCGCCAGCAGCTTGGGGACACCGACTTACAATGAGCAGTTCTTC. The chain couples TRBV5-1 to TRBJ2-1, with a tentative D call TRBD1 (5 bases). There are 15 residues in the CDR3. Germline V CDR1 and CDR2: SGHRS, YFSETQ. V lost 0 bases and J 4 bases, leaving 11 bases between the germline ends.

This clonotype showed up many times. V is TRBV19 and J is TRBJ2-2; D is uncertain. The CDR3 is made up of 14 amino acids. Germline V lookup: CDR1 LNHDA, CDR2 SQIVND (reference sequence). Between the trimmed V and J ends, which lost 3 bases and 0 bases, there was a span of 5 bases. The DNA for the CDR3 is TGTGCCAGTAGTATTCAAACGAACACCGGGGAGCTGTTTTTT. Translation gives CASSIQTNTGELFF.

CDR3 protein: CASSIASGTNPPLHF. The CDR3 bases are TGTGCCAGTAGTATTGCGTCAGGGACAAATCCACCCCTCCACTTT. The J gene is TRBJ1-6, the V gene TRBV19, with D perhaps TRBD1 (6 bases). This CDR3 contains 15 residues. Germline V CDR1 and CDR2: LNHDA, SQIVND (reference sequence). Trimming removed 3 bases at V and 11 bases at J, with 17 bases between.

The table lists this clonotype with many counts. The rearrangement uses TRBV5-1 and TRBJ1-6; D possibly corresponds to TRBD1 (5 bases). The V end lost 5 bases, the J end lost 5 bases, and 14 bases lay between the germline ends. Germline CDR1 and CDR2: SGHRS and YFSETQ. This CDR3 spans 15 amino acids. The CDR3 nucleotides are TGCGCCAGCAGGCGAGGGGACGGTGATAATTCACCCCTCCACTTT. Its translation is CASRRGDGDNSPLHF.

This clonotype was observed at least ten times. The V gene is TRBV13, the J gene TRBJ2-7; TRBD1 might be the D (5 bases). Germline CDR1 is PRHDT and CDR2 is FYEKMQ (reference sequence). This CDR3 region has 13 residues. V lost 3 bases and J lost 2, with 8 bases in between. CDR3 sequence reads: CASSFQGPYEQYF. The CDR3 region has the DNA TGTGCCAGCAGCTTTCAGGGTCCCTACGAGCAGTACTTC.

In this sample, this clonotype turned up many times. The chain links TRBV12-3 or TRBV12-4 to TRBJ1-1; D uncertain. V was shortened by 5 bases and J by 1 base, with 11 bases between the two germline ends. The CDR3 consists of 14 residues. This chain's CDR3 is CASSHTTRNTEAFF. CDR3 nucleotide sequence: TGTGCCAGCAGTCACACAACAAGGAACACTGAAGCTTTCTTT.

This clonotype showed up many times. V and J are TRBV6-1 and TRBJ1-1; D uncertain. The germline V and J ends were trimmed by 6 bases and 4 bases, with 12 bases remaining between them. CDR3 length: 13 residues. Germline CDR1 MNHNS, CDR2 SASEGT. As DNA, the CDR3 is TGTGCCAGCAGAATCCAGCCGGTCACTGAAGCTTTCTTT. Its protein is CASRIQPVTEAFF.

This clonotype was detected many times. The chain couples TRBV7-2 to TRBJ2-7, with a weak D call TRBD2 (5 bases). Per the germline V gene, CDR1 is SGHTA and CDR2 is FQGNSA. This CDR3 region has 16 residues. With 6 bases removed from V and 6 bases from J, the gap between germline ends came to 24 bases. Here the CDR3 DNA reads TGTGCCAGCAGGCCCATTCTAGCCCAGGTGGATAGCGAGCAGTACTTC. Translated: CASRPILAQVDSEQYF.

This clonotype was detected many times. This chain connects TRBV13 to TRBJ2-3; TRBD2 aligns across 10 bases. J lost 4 bases, V lost 5 bases, and 9 bases had no gene match. CDR3 size: 16 residues. Germline CDR1 PRHDT, CDR2 FYEKMQ (reference sequence). Here the CDR3 reads CASSISGRGGPDTQYF. DNA for the CDR3: TGTGCCAGCAGCATCAGCGGGAGGGGGGGCCCAGATACGCAGTATTTT.

This clonotype has more than one count but fewer than ten. The chain combines TRBV29-1 with TRBJ1-3; no clear D gene. Germline V gene data show CDR1 as SQVTM and CDR2 as ANQGSEA. V lost 7 bases to trimming and J lost 1 base, with 8 bases between them. The CDR3 contains 12 residues. The CDR3 loop reads CSAGFSGNTIYF. The CDR3 coding sequence is TGCAGCGCCGGTTTTTCTGGAAACACCATATATTTT.

There are many counts of this clonotype. This sequence joins TRBV15 and TRBJ2-3; D possibly uses TRBD1 or TRBD2 (5 bases each). The germline gives CDR1 LNHNV, CDR2 YYDKDF (reference sequence). This CDR3 is built from 14 residues. Trimming shortened V by 3 bases and J by 4 bases, and 11 bases separated the two germline ends. The CDR3 region has the DNA TGTGCCACCAGCAGTTGGGGGAAAGCAGATACGCAGTATTTT. Encoded protein: CATSSWGKADTQYF. Full variable domain (rest looked up from reference TRBV15 and TRBJ2-3): DAMVIQNPRYQVTQFGKPVTLSCSQTLNHNVMYWYQQKSSQAPKLLFHYYDKDFNNEADTPDNFQSRRPNTSFCFLDIRSPGLGDTAMYLCATSSWGKADTQYFGPGTRLTVL.